This T cell receptor (beta chain) originates from a study of regulatory T cells in long-lasting Graves disease. Combining iRepertoire HTBI primers with Arm-PCR of CDR3 regions, the authors built TCR beta libraries. TCRdb reprocessed the multiplex PCR reads via MiXCR and lists one record per CDR3 protein. Altogether about 470,000 distinct CDR3 sequences are present, more than 13% being singletons, with the ten largest covering around 17%. Time point described: newly diagnosed GD, antithyroid drugs for less than 3 months. PBMCs provided the RNA from which the TCR library was made. This clonotype has a count of ten or more. Trimming cost V 5 bases and J 6 bases; bases outside gene matches: 8. The CDR3 length is 13 residues. Germline V gene lookup returns CDR1 DFQATT and CDR2 SNEGSKA (reference sequence). This sample also appeared in a second study, on T cells in Graves' hyperthyroidism and ophthalmopathy. That source notes: Newly diagnosed patients aged 18 to 65 had hyperthyroidism of under 2 months' duration.

V usage is TRBV20-1 and J usage is TRBJ2-5, with 8 nucleotides matching TRBD1. The material sequenced was peripheral blood mononuclear cells (PBMCs), taken at new diagnosis, from a patient treated with antithyroid drugs. This TCR was sampled from a woman aged 25 to 39 with Graves disease. For the CDR3, the DNA is TGCAGTGCTCCGGACAGGGCCGGAAAGACCCAGTACTTC. Its protein is CSAPDRAGKTQYF.